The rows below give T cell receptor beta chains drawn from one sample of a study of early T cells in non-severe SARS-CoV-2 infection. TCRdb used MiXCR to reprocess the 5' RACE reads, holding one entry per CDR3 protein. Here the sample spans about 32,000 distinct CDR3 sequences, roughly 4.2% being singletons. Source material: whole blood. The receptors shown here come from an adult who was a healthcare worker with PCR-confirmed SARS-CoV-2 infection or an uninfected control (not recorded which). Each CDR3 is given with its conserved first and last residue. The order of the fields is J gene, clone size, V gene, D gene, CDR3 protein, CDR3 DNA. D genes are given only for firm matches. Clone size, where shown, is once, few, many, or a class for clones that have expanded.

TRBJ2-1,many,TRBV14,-,CASSPIGGAVEQFF,TGTGCCAGCAGCCCCATCGGGGGAGCGGTTGAGCAGTTCTTC
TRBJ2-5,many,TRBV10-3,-,CAISGSAETQYF,TGTGCCATCAGTGGTAGTGCAGAGACCCAGTACTTC
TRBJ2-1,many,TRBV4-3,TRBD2,CASSQEAGGLYNEQFF,TGCGCCAGCAGCCAAGAGGCGGGGGGCCTCTACAATGAGCAGTTCTTC
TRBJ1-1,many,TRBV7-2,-,CASSLAEGGTEAFF,TGTGCCAGCAGCTTAGCGGAGGGTGGCACTGAAGCTTTCTTT
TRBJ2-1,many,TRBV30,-,CAWSVLRGNEQFF,TGTGCCTGGAGTGTCCTGAGGGGTAATGAGCAGTTCTTC
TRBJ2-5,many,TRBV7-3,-,CASRNPGEETQYF,TGTGCCAGCAGAAACCCTGGGGAAGAGACCCAGTACTTC
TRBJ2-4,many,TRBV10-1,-,CASSESARGECQCSLAKNIQYF,TGCGCCAGCAGTGAGTCAGCCCGTGGGGAATGCCAGTGCTCCCTAGCCAAAAACATTCAGTACTTC
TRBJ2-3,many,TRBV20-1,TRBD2,CSASTGLAGELDTQYF,TGCAGTGCCAGCACGGGACTAGCGGGGGAGTTAGATACGCAGTATTTT
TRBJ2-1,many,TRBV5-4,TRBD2,CASSPETSVTYNEQFF,TGTGCCAGCAGCCCAGAAACTAGCGTAACCTACAATGAGCAGTTCTTC
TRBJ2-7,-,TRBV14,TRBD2,CASSHKRSGGDYEQYF,TGTGCCAGCAGCCATAAACGGAGCGGGGGAGACTACGAGCAGTACTTC
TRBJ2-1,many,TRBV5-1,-,CASSLGLGGHEQFF,TGCGCCAGCAGCTTGGGTCTCGGTGGGCATGAGCAGTTCTTC
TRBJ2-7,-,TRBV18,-,CASSEYSGVRLTSYEQYF,TGTGCCAGCTCAGAATATTCAGGGGTACGCCTAACGTCCTACGAGCAGTACTTC
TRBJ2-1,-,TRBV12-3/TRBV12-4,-,CASSLSFIFYNEQFF,TGTGCCAGCAGTTTAAGTTTTATATTCTACAATGAGCAGTTCTTC
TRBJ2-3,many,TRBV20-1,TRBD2,CSARDPLAGDTQYF,TGCAGTGCTAGAGATCCCCTAGCGGGAGATACGCAGTATTTT
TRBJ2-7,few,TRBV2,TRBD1,CASRGTEYEQYF,TGTGCCAGCAGAGGGACAGAATACGAGCAGTACTTC
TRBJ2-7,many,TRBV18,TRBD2,CASSPRTSTHEQYF,TGTGCCAGCTCACCACGGACTAGCACACACGAGCAGTACTTC
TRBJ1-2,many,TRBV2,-,CASSDAGTNYGYTF,TGTGCCAGCAGTGATGCAGGGACTAACTATGGCTACACCTTC
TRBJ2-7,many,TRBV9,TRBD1,CASSVGDRGTYEQYF,TGTGCCAGCAGCGTAGGGGACAGGGGAACCTACGAGCAGTACTTC
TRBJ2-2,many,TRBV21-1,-,CASSSLGGVTGELFF,TGTGCCAGCAGCTCTCTGGGAGGGGTAACCGGGGAGCTGTTTTTT
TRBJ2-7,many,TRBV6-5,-,CASREQGEQYF,TGTGCCAGCAGAGAACAGGGCGAGCAGTACTTC
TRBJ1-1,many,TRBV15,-,CATSRVSPGTEAFF,TGTGCCACCAGCAGAGTGTCACCCGGGACTGAAGCTTTCTTT
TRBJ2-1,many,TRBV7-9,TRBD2,CASSLDVAGGNNEQFF,TGTGCCAGCAGCTTAGACGTAGCGGGGGGAAACAATGAGCAGTTCTTC
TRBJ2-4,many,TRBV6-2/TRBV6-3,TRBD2,CASSPLTLAGGLPNIQYF,TGTGCCAGCAGTCCCCTGACGCTAGCGGGGGGGTTGCCAAACATTCAGTACTTC
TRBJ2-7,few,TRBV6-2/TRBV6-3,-,CASSYGTDYYEQYF,TGTGCCAGCAGTTACGGGACGGACTACTACGAGCAGTACTTC
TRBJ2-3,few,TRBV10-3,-,CAISVGRDTDTQYF,TGTGCCATCAGTGTGGGACGAGACACAGATACGCAGTATTTT